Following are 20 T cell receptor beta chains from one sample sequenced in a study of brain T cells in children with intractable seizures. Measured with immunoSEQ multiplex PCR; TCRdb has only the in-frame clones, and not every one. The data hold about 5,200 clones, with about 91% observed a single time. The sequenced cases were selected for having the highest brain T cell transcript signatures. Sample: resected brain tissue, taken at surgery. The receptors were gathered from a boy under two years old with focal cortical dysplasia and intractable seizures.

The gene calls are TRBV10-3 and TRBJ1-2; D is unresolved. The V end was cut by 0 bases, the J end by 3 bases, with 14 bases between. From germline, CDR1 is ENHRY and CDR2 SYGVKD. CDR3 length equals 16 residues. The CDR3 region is CAISESPPPTYYGYTF. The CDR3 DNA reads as TGTGCCATCAGTGAGTCCCCACCGCCAACCTACTATGGCTACACCTTC.

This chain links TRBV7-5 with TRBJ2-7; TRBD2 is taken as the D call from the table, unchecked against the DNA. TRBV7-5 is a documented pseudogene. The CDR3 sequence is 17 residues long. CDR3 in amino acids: CVRSPCPAGLIVYEQYF. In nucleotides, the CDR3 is TGTGTCAGAAGCCCCTGCCCCGCCGGACTTATAGTGTACGAGCAGTACTTC.

DNA for the CDR3: TGCGCCAGCAGCCAAGAACGACTAGCAGTCGAGCAGTACTTC. Translated: CASSQERLAVEQYF. V usage is TRBV4-1 and J usage is TRBJ2-7, with 7 bases that match TRBD2. Germline V gene data show CDR1 as MGHRA and CDR2 as YSYEKL. The CDR3 is made up of 14 amino acids. With V trimmed by 0 bases and J by 6 bases, 5 bases remained unmatched.

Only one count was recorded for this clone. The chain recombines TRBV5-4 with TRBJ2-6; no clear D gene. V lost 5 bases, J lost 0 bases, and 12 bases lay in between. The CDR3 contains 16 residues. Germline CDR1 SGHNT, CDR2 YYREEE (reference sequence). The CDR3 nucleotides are TGTGCCAGCAGGTACGGATTCAACTCTGGGGCCAACGTCCTGACTTTC. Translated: CASRYGFNSGANVLTF.

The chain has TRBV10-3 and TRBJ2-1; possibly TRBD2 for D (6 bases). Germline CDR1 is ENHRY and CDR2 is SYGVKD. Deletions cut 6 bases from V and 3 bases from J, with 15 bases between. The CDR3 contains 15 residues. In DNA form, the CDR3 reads TGTGCCATCAGCGAGGACCGGGGAGGCTACAATGAGCAGTTCTTC. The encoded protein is CAISEDRGGYNEQFF.

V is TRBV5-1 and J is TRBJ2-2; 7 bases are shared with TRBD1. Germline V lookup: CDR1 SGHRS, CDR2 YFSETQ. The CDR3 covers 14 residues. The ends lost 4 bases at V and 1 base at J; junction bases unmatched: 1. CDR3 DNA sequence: TGCGCCAGCAGCAGGACAGGGAACACCGGGGAGCTGTTTTTT. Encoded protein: CASSRTGNTGELFF.

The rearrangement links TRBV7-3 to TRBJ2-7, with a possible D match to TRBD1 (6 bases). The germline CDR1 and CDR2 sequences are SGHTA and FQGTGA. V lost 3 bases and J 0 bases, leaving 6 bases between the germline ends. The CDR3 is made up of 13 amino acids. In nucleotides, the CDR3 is TGTGCCAGCAGCTTGGACAGCTCCTACGAGCAGTACTTC. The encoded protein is CASSLDSSYEQYF.

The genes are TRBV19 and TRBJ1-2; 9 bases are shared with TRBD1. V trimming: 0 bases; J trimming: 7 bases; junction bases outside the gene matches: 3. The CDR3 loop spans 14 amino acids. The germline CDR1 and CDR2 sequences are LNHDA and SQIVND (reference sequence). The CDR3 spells CASSIDHRGLGYTF. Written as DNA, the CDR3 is TGTGCCAGTAGTATAGATCACAGGGGGCTTGGCTACACCTTC.

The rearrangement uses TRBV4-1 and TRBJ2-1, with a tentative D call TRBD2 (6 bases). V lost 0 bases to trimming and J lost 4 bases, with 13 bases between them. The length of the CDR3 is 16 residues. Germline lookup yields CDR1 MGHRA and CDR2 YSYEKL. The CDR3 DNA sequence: TGCGCCAGCAGCCAAGAACGACTAGTTCGGTACAATGAGCAGTTCTTC. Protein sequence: CASSQERLVRYNEQFF.

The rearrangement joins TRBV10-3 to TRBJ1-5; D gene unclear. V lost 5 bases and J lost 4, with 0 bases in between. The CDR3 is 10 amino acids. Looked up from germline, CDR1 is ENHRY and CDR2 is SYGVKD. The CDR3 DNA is TGTGCCATCAGTAATCAGCCCCAGCATTTT. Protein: CAISNQPQHF.

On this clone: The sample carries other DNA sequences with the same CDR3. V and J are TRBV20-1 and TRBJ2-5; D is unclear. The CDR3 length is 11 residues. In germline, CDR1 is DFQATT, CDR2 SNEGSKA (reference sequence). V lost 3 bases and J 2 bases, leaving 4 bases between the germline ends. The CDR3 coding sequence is TGCAGTGCTAGTCATCAAGAGACCCAGTACTTC. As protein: CSASHQETQYF.

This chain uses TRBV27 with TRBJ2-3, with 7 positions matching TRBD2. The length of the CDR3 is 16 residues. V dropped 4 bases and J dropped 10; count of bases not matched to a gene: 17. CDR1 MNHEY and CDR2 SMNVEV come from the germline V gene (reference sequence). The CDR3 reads CASSSPLGGSRASQYF. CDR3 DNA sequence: TGTGCCAGCAGTTCCCCCTTAGGCGGGAGTCGAGCTTCGCAGTATTTT.

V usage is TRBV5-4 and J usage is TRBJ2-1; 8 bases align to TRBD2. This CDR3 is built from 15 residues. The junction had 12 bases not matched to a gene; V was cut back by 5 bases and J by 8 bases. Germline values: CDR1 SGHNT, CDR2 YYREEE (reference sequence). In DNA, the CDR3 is TGTGCCAGCAGGGACTTAGCGGGAACCACGTATGAGCAGTTCTTC. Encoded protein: CASRDLAGTTYEQFF.

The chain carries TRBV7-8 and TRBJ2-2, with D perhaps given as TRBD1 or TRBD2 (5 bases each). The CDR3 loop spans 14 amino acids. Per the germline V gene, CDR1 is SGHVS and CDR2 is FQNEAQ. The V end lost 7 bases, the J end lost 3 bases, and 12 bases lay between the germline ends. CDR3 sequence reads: CASIGVGDTGELFF. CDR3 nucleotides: TGTGCCAGCATCGGGGTAGGGGACACCGGGGAGCTGTTTTTT. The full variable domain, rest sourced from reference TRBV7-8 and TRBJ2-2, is GAGVSQSPRYKVAKRGQDVALRCDPISGHVSLFWYQQALGQGPEFLTYFQNEAQLDKSGLPSDRFFAERPEGSVSTLKIQRTQQEDSAVYLCASIGVGDTGELFFGEGSRLTVL.

CDR3 sequence (DNA): TGTGCCACCAGCAGAGAGAGAAGGACAGGGGGGACAGATACGCAGTATTTT. This sequence encodes CATSRERRTGGTDTQYF. V and J are TRBV15 and TRBJ2-3, with TRBD1 matching 10 bases. V shed 0 bases, J shed 3 bases, and the junction held 6 bases outside the gene matches. Germline CDR1 and CDR2: LNHNV and YYDKDF (reference sequence). The length of the CDR3 is 17 residues.

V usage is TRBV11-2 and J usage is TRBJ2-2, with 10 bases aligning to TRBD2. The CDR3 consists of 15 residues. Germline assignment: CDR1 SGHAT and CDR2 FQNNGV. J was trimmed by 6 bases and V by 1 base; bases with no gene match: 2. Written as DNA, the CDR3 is TGTGCCAGCAGCTTAGGGCTAGCGGGGGCCGGGGAGCTGTTTTTT. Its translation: CASSLGLAGAGELFF. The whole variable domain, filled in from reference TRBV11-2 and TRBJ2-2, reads EAGVAQSPRYKIIEKRQSVAFWCNPISGHATLYWYQQILGQGPKLLIQFQNNGVVDDSQLPKDRFSAERLKGVDSTLKIQPAKLEDSAVYLCASSLGLAGAGELFFGEGSRLTVL.

Here the CDR3 reads CASRTGVNEKLFF. Here the CDR3 DNA reads TGTGCCAGCAGGACAGGGGTCAATGAAAAACTGTTTTTT. The gene calls are TRBV12-3 or TRBV12-4 and TRBJ1-4; 8 nucleotides line up with TRBD1. CDR3 size: 13 residues. Unmatched junction bases numbered 2, after V lost 6 bases and J lost 5 bases.

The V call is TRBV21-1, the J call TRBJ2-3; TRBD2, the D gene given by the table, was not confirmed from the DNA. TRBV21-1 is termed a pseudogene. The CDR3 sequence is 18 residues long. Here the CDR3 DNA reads TGTGCCAGCAGCAAAAGACTAGCGGGGGGGCCCCACACAGATACGCAGTATTTT. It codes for CASSKRLAGGPHTDTQYF.

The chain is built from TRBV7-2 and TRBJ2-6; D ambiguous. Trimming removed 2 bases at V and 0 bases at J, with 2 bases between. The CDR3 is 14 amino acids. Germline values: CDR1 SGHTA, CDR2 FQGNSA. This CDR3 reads CASSLNSGANVLTF. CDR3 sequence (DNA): TGTGCCAGCAGCTTAAACTCTGGGGCCAACGTCCTGACTTTC.

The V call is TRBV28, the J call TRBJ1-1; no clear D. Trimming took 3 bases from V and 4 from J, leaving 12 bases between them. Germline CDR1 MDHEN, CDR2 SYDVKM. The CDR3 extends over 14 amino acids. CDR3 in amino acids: CASSFSLGVTEAFF. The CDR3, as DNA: TGTGCCAGCAGTTTTTCATTGGGAGTCACTGAAGCTTTCTTT. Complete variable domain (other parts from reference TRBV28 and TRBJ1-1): DVKVTQSSRYLVKRTGEKVFLECVQDMDHENMFWYRQDPGLGLRLIYFSYDVKMKEKGDIPEGYSVSREKKERFSLILESASTNQTSMYLCASSFSLGVTEAFFGQGTRLTVV.